This T cell receptor (beta chain) is drawn from a study of cytomegalovirus exposure and HLA in healthy donors. Study-wide findings and caveats: The productive fraction for most TCR beta V segments was about 90% or about 30% in an earlier analysis. Later work found that TCR association rates differed between HLA loci; DRB1 had the most and HLA-C the fewest.

This CDR3 is built from 15 residues. From germline, CDR1 is KGHSH and CDR2 LQKENI. The trim removed 3 bases at V and 3 bases at J, leaving 5 bases unmatched. On this clone itself: Its matching antigen is unknown.

Primers included in the PCR were 60 Vbeta and 13 Jbeta primers. Here immunoSEQ multiplex PCR was the method, and the copy in TCRdb shows in-frame clones only, minus some. The sample shows 310,000 or so clones, around 90% of them seen only once. The clonotype was recovered from a young woman in good health and CMV-seronegative. The chain links TRBV18 to TRBJ2-5, with 9 bases identical to TRBD2. Sequencing input: PBMCs. This CDR3 reads CASSPPGTSKETQYF. The CDR3 bases are TGTGCCAGCTCACCTCCCGGGACTAGCAAAGAGACCCAGTACTTC.